The rows below give T cell receptor beta chains drawn from one sample of a study of T cell responses to AZD1222 COVID-19 vaccine. Profiling relied on immunoSEQ multiplex PCR, and the TCRdb table lists in-frame clones only, not all of them. This table has about 120,000 clones, around 92% appearing once. This sample comprised peripheral blood, obtained on day 0 of AZD1222 vaccination. The receptors come from an adult in good health. Each CDR3 is given with its conserved first and last residue.

11	TRBV5-6	TRBJ1-2	CASSLANVRDF
16	TRBV7-9	TRBJ2-3	CASHSDLDYRTDTQYF
15	TRBV6-2/TRBV6-3	TRBJ2-7	CASSEIPDSSYEQYF
15	TRBV29-1	TRBJ2-5	CSVEGVLESQETQYF
13	TRBV19	TRBJ1-1	CASSILMNTEAFF
14	TRBV11-2	TRBJ2-1	CASSSPGTGNEQFF
19	TRBV10-1	TRBJ2-7	CASSESAICFLMLWAEQYF
12	TRBV10-1	TRBJ2-5	CASRTGGETQYF
15	TRBV2	TRBJ2-6	CASRTGGRRANVLTF
17	TRBV27	TRBJ2-1	CASSSPGLAGGRDEQFF
13	TRBV10-3	TRBJ2-7	CAISELERGEQYF
15	TRBV7-2	TRBJ2-5	CASSSSNRVQETQYF
12	TRBV19	TRBJ2-2	CASEGGAGELFF
14	TRBV3-1/TRBV3-2	TRBJ2-7	CASSQATDTYEQYF
16	TRBV25-1	TRBJ2-5	CASSESRSSVQETQYF
15	TRBV6-2/TRBV6-3	TRBJ2-5	CASSPTGGVGETQYF
11	TRBV20-1	TRBJ2-1	CSARENNEQFF
13	TRBV12-3/TRBV12-4	TRBJ1-1	CASSVFQNTEAFF
16	TRBV7-9	TRBJ1-4	CASSLGTARGDEKLFF
14	TRBV29-1	TRBJ2-1	CSVEGTSLGDEQFF
14	TRBV7-9	TRBJ1-3	CASSRDRVGNTIYF
10	TRBV2	TRBJ2-5	CASRKESQYF
13	TRBV19	TRBJ2-3	CASSIGRGDTQYF
15	TRBV6-5	TRBJ2-1	CASTQQAGGYNEQFF
17	TRBV5-6	TRBJ1-2	CASSPVPHFKRDYGYTF
14	TRBV2	TRBJ2-2	CASSRDRVAGELFF
12	TRBV7-9	TRBJ1-1	CASSLSVTEAFF
13	TRBV10-1	TRBJ2-7	CASRRGPSYEQYF
16	TRBV4-1	TRBJ1-6	CASSLPGGTVNSPLHF
14	TRBV4-1	TRBJ1-4	CASSQHGEYEKLFF
14	TRBV10-1	TRBJ1-3	CASSEPGSGNTIYF
14	TRBV7-2	TRBJ1-1	CASRRGQGFTEAFF
16	TRBV30	TRBJ2-1	CAWSVHLLAGYNEQFF
15	TRBV24-1	TRBJ1-5	CATSDPLTGMTPQHF
16	TRBV19	TRBJ1-3	CASSIDHRVAGNTIYF
14	TRBV6-5	TRBJ1-6	CASSPGQGASPLHF
16	TRBV10-2	TRBJ2-2	CASSEHTGLRTGELFF
14	TRBV6-5	TRBJ1-2	CASSYSGQGRGYTF
16	TRBV5-5	TRBJ1-2	CASSSSRGARPYGYTF
11	TRBV7-2	TRBJ2-7	CASSPAYEQYF
12	TRBV7-2	TRBJ2-7	CASSFNRDEQYF
16	TRBV15	TRBJ1-2	CATSRDAGDRIYGYTF
20	TRBV6-2/TRBV6-3	TRBJ2-1	CASSSKRLAGVGPAYNEQFF
18	TRBV21-1	TRBJ2-2	CASSKRLTQNCLTGELFF
14	TRBV5-5	TRBJ1-4	CASSLLGVNEKLFF
17	TRBV19	TRBJ1-2	CASSNGISGGAGGGYTF
15	TRBV6-5	TRBJ1-6	CASSQDRAYNSPLHF
15	TRBV5-1	TRBJ1-6	CASSLGGQSNSPLHF
14	TRBV4-1	TRBJ1-6	CASSQTGTNSPLHF
17	TRBV18	TRBJ2-2	CASSPRLAGSNTGELFF
14	TRBV19	TRBJ1-6	CASSTQGAGSPLHF